These T cell receptor beta chains were read from a single sample in a study of blood T cell repertoires in COVID-19. Measured with immunoSEQ multiplex PCR; TCRdb has only the in-frame clones, and not every one. The top ten clones hold over 3.5% of a sample with approximately 300,000 clones, roughly 89% of them seen once. The specimen was PBMCs or T cells enriched from blood (not recorded which). The receptors shown here come from a woman aged 18-30 years with acute COVID-19. CDR3s include the opening cysteine and the closing phenylalanine or tryptophan. Fields, in order: clone size, J gene, V gene, D gene, CDR3 protein, CDR3 DNA. The D gene is left open where the match is weak. Clone size is shown for a subset of rows, as once, few, many or a class of expanded clone.

clone_size: once
j_call: TRBJ1-5
v_call: TRBV14
d_call: .
cdr3_aa: CASSQADRAGYSNQPQHF
cdr3_nt: TGTGCCAGCAGCCAGGCCGACCGGGCGGGATATAGCAATCAGCCCCAGCATTTT

clone_size: .
j_call: TRBJ1-5
v_call: TRBV30
d_call: TRBD1
cdr3_aa: CAWGDRGDQPQHF
cdr3_nt: TGTGCCTGGGGGGACAGGGGAGATCAGCCCCAGCATTTT

clone_size: .
j_call: TRBJ1-2
v_call: TRBV27
d_call: TRBD1
cdr3_aa: CASSGTGGGGYTF
cdr3_nt: TGTGCCAGCAGTGGGACAGGGGGGGGTGGCTACACCTTC

clone_size: .
j_call: TRBJ1-5
v_call: TRBV28
d_call: TRBD1
cdr3_aa: CASSSGQGDNQPQHF
cdr3_nt: TGTGCCAGCAGTTCGGGACAGGGGGACAATCAGCCCCAGCATTTT

clone_size: .
j_call: TRBJ1-2
v_call: TRBV28
d_call: TRBD1
cdr3_aa: CASSPGTEVYGYTF
cdr3_nt: TGTGCCAGCAGTCCCGGGACAGAAGTATATGGCTACACCTTC

clone_size: .
j_call: TRBJ2-2
v_call: TRBV5-1
d_call: .
cdr3_aa: CASQTGGNTGELFF
cdr3_nt: TGCGCCAGCCAAACTGGGGGCAACACCGGGGAGCTGTTTTTT

clone_size: .
j_call: TRBJ2-7
v_call: TRBV28
d_call: .
cdr3_aa: CASSFFRQSYEQYF
cdr3_nt: TGTGCCAGCAGTTTTTTTCGACAGAGCTACGAGCAGTACTTC

clone_size: once
j_call: TRBJ2-7
v_call: TRBV11-2
d_call: TRBD1
cdr3_aa: CASSLGTGTYEQYF
cdr3_nt: TGTGCCAGCAGCTTGGGGACAGGGACCTACGAGCAGTACTTC

clone_size: .
j_call: TRBJ2-3
v_call: TRBV7-9
d_call: TRBD2
cdr3_aa: CASSLEIAGGDTQYF
cdr3_nt: TGTGCCAGCAGCTTAGAGATAGCGGGAGGTGATACGCAGTATTTT

clone_size: .
j_call: TRBJ1-1
v_call: TRBV28
d_call: .
cdr3_aa: CASSLWQDYVRAFF
cdr3_nt: TGTGCCAGCAGTTTATGGCAGGATTACGTACGGGCTTTCTTT

clone_size: .
j_call: TRBJ1-6
v_call: TRBV7-3
d_call: TRBD1
cdr3_aa: CASSRQGRTLHF
cdr3_nt: TGTGCCAGCAGTAGACAGGGGCGCACCCTCCACTTT

clone_size: few
j_call: TRBJ1-4
v_call: TRBV11-2
d_call: TRBD1
cdr3_aa: CASSFGQGGGEKLFF
cdr3_nt: TGTGCCAGCAGCTTTGGACAGGGTGGCGGTGAAAAACTGTTTTTT

clone_size: .
j_call: TRBJ1-5
v_call: TRBV3-1/TRBV3-2
d_call: .
cdr3_aa: CASSPGDTGSNQPQHF
cdr3_nt: TGTGCCAGCAGCCCCGGGGATACAGGGTCCAATCAGCCCCAGCATTTT

clone_size: .
j_call: TRBJ2-5
v_call: TRBV7-6
d_call: TRBD2
cdr3_aa: CASSPRLAEETQYF
cdr3_nt: TGTGCCAGCAGCCCAAGACTAGCGGAAGAGACCCAGTACTTC

clone_size: .
j_call: TRBJ2-1
v_call: TRBV3-1/TRBV3-2
d_call: .
cdr3_aa: CASSQDEVDEQFF
cdr3_nt: TGTGCCAGCAGCCAAGATGAGGTCGATGAGCAGTTCTTC

clone_size: .
j_call: TRBJ2-7
v_call: TRBV28
d_call: .
cdr3_aa: CASSSGQGLSYEQYF
cdr3_nt: TGTGCCAGCAGTTCCGGGCAGGGGCTCTCCTACGAGCAGTACTTC

clone_size: .
j_call: TRBJ2-7
v_call: TRBV5-1
d_call: TRBD2
cdr3_aa: CASSFWREGPYEQYF
cdr3_nt: TGCGCCAGCAGCTTCTGGAGGGAGGGCCCCTACGAGCAGTACTTC

clone_size: .
j_call: TRBJ1-4
v_call: TRBV19
d_call: TRBD1
cdr3_aa: CASSIQGAGEKLFF
cdr3_nt: TGTGCCAGTAGTATACAGGGGGCGGGAGAAAAACTGTTTTTT

clone_size: .
j_call: TRBJ2-1
v_call: TRBV7-8
d_call: TRBD2
cdr3_aa: CASSLGRLAGYNEQFF
cdr3_nt: TGTGCCAGCAGCTTAGGTAGACTAGCGGGGTACAATGAGCAGTTCTTC

clone_size: .
j_call: TRBJ1-2
v_call: TRBV28
d_call: TRBD1
cdr3_aa: CASSIPPGQTPYGYTF
cdr3_nt: TGTGCCAGCAGTATACCACCGGGACAGACCCCCTATGGCTACACCTTC

clone_size: .
j_call: TRBJ1-2
v_call: TRBV11-3
d_call: TRBD1
cdr3_aa: CASSRTGEGYTF
cdr3_nt: TGTGCCAGCAGCCGTACAGGGGAGGGCTACACCTTC

clone_size: once
j_call: TRBJ1-2
v_call: TRBV6-5
d_call: .
cdr3_aa: CASRGPLEGYTF
cdr3_nt: TGTGCCAGCAGGGGGCCATTGGAGGGCTACACCTTC

clone_size: .
j_call: TRBJ2-7
v_call: TRBV5-1
d_call: TRBD1
cdr3_aa: CASSQGQGALYEQYF
cdr3_nt: TGCGCCAGCAGCCAGGGACAGGGGGCTCTCTACGAGCAGTACTTC

clone_size: .
j_call: TRBJ2-7
v_call: TRBV13
d_call: .
cdr3_aa: CASSLNYRAYEQYF
cdr3_nt: TGTGCCAGCAGCTTAAATTACAGGGCCTACGAGCAGTACTTC

clone_size: .
j_call: TRBJ2-7
v_call: TRBV14
d_call: .
cdr3_aa: CASSQEKDYYEQYF
cdr3_nt: TGTGCCAGCAGCCAAGAGAAGGACTACTACGAGCAGTACTTC

clone_size: .
j_call: TRBJ2-1
v_call: TRBV21-1
d_call: .
cdr3_aa: CASSTYRGDRDNEQFF
cdr3_nt: TGTGCCAGCAGCACCTATAGAGGGGACAGGGACAATGAGCAGTTCTTC

clone_size: .
j_call: TRBJ1-2
v_call: TRBV6-5
d_call: .
cdr3_aa: CASSYSEENYGYTF
cdr3_nt: TGTGCCAGCAGTTACTCCGAGGAGAACTATGGCTACACCTTC

clone_size: .
j_call: TRBJ2-7
v_call: TRBV19
d_call: .
cdr3_aa: CASSIGQGGSYEQYF
cdr3_nt: TGTGCCAGTAGTATTGGGCAGGGAGGATCCTACGAGCAGTACTTC

clone_size: .
j_call: TRBJ2-1
v_call: TRBV5-8
d_call: TRBD2
cdr3_aa: CASSFLAGPSHEQFF
cdr3_nt: TGTGCCAGCAGCTTCTTAGCGGGACCCAGCCATGAGCAGTTCTTC

clone_size: .
j_call: TRBJ2-1
v_call: TRBV6-2/TRBV6-3
d_call: TRBD1
cdr3_aa: CASSLLQGAYNEQFF
cdr3_nt: TGTGCCAGCAGCCTACTGCAGGGGGCCTACAATGAGCAGTTCTTC

clone_size: .
j_call: TRBJ1-5
v_call: TRBV6-5
d_call: .
cdr3_aa: CASRLQGDNQPQHF
cdr3_nt: TGTGCCAGCCGACTCCAGGGTGACAATCAGCCCCAGCATTTT

clone_size: once
j_call: TRBJ1-2
v_call: TRBV6-5
d_call: .
cdr3_aa: CASSSTGTGGYTF
cdr3_nt: TGTGCCAGCAGTTCCACAGGGACGGGGGGCTACACCTTC

clone_size: .
j_call: TRBJ2-1
v_call: TRBV7-2
d_call: TRBD1
cdr3_aa: CASSTGGPIKNEQFF
cdr3_nt: TGTGCCAGCAGCACAGGGGGGCCTATAAAAAATGAGCAGTTCTTC

clone_size: .
j_call: TRBJ2-7
v_call: TRBV5-6
d_call: .
cdr3_aa: CASSPLGGPYEQYF
cdr3_nt: TGTGCCAGCAGTCCCCTGGGTGGGCCCTACGAGCAGTACTTC

clone_size: .
j_call: TRBJ2-3
v_call: TRBV7-3
d_call: .
cdr3_aa: CASSSYREGTQYF
cdr3_nt: TGTGCCAGCAGCTCATACAGGGAGGGTACGCAGTATTTT

clone_size: .
j_call: TRBJ2-5
v_call: TRBV11-2
d_call: .
cdr3_aa: CASRTIRGTKETQYF
cdr3_nt: TGTGCCAGCAGAACAATTCGGGGTACCAAAGAGACCCAGTACTTC

clone_size: .
j_call: TRBJ1-5
v_call: TRBV19
d_call: .
cdr3_aa: CASGGGGPFQPQHF
cdr3_nt: TGTGCCAGTGGGGGGGGCGGTCCCTTTCAGCCCCAGCATTTT

clone_size: .
j_call: TRBJ1-2
v_call: TRBV27
d_call: TRBD1
cdr3_aa: CASSMVNRGGGYTF
cdr3_nt: TGTGCCAGCAGTATGGTGAACAGGGGTGGTGGCTACACCTTC

clone_size: .
j_call: TRBJ2-1
v_call: TRBV7-9
d_call: TRBD2
cdr3_aa: CASITLSGRAGNEQFF
cdr3_nt: TGTGCCAGCATCACCCTTAGCGGGAGGGCTGGGAATGAGCAGTTCTTC

clone_size: .
j_call: TRBJ1-5
v_call: TRBV30
d_call: .
cdr3_aa: CAWSVLQDQPQHF
cdr3_nt: TGTGCCTGGAGTGTACTGCAGGATCAGCCCCAGCATTTT